A selection of T cell receptor beta chains follows, all from one sample in a study of blood T cell repertoires in COVID-19. Profiled with immunoSEQ multiplex PCR; TCRdb holds only in-frame clones, not every one. The repertoire holds approximately 150,000 clones, with 84% as singletons. Sequenced sample: PBMCs or T cells enriched from blood (not recorded which). These receptors originate from a man between 40 and 49 years old with acute COVID-19. Both conserved end residues are part of each CDR3. Fields, in order: clone size, V gene, J gene, CDR3 protein. Expanded clones are given a class, and other clones once, few, many or no size at all.

abundance: few
v_gene: TRBV2
j_gene: TRBJ2-5
CDR3aa: CASSLLAGGPETQYF

abundance: -
v_gene: TRBV25-1
j_gene: TRBJ2-2
CDR3aa: CASSVGNTGELFF

abundance: -
v_gene: TRBV3-1/TRBV3-2
j_gene: TRBJ1-1
CDR3aa: CASSPGTGIGDTEAFF

abundance: -
v_gene: TRBV7-3
j_gene: TRBJ2-6
CDR3aa: CASSLLGTGANVLTF

abundance: -
v_gene: TRBV3-1/TRBV3-2
j_gene: TRBJ2-3
CDR3aa: CASSQEEGDTQYF

abundance: -
v_gene: TRBV23-1
j_gene: TRBJ2-7
CDR3aa: CARKTRDRGLDEQYF

abundance: -
v_gene: TRBV3-1/TRBV3-2
j_gene: TRBJ1-2
CDR3aa: CASSQESGLNGYTF

abundance: -
v_gene: TRBV6-2/TRBV6-3
j_gene: TRBJ2-7
CDR3aa: CASSYGVGGTTYEQYF

abundance: once
v_gene: TRBV27
j_gene: TRBJ1-1
CDR3aa: CASSGLTGMLTEAFF

abundance: -
v_gene: TRBV3-1/TRBV3-2
j_gene: TRBJ1-5
CDR3aa: CASSQDGNQPQHF

abundance: -
v_gene: TRBV19
j_gene: TRBJ2-7
CDR3aa: CASTRTGSGGEQYF

abundance: -
v_gene: TRBV5-1
j_gene: TRBJ2-3
CDR3aa: CASSPRTSGSTDTQYF

abundance: -
v_gene: TRBV5-1
j_gene: TRBJ1-1
CDR3aa: CASRYGVETEAFF

abundance: -
v_gene: TRBV11-2
j_gene: TRBJ2-7
CDR3aa: CASSRTSGGLYEQYF

abundance: -
v_gene: TRBV12-3/TRBV12-4
j_gene: TRBJ2-7
CDR3aa: CASSSPGHYGQYF

abundance: -
v_gene: TRBV5-5
j_gene: TRBJ2-3
CDR3aa: CASSSLGGPLDTQYF

abundance: -
v_gene: TRBV11-2
j_gene: TRBJ1-2
CDR3aa: CASSFQGAYGYTF

abundance: -
v_gene: TRBV2
j_gene: TRBJ1-6
CDR3aa: CASQTVNSPLHF

abundance: -
v_gene: TRBV27
j_gene: TRBJ2-1
CDR3aa: CASSLSGPQDNEQFF

abundance: -
v_gene: TRBV29-1
j_gene: TRBJ1-4
CDR3aa: CSASGDSRNEKLFF

abundance: -
v_gene: TRBV4-2
j_gene: TRBJ2-1
CDR3aa: CASSQDLVAGGRWYNEQFF

abundance: -
v_gene: TRBV7-9
j_gene: TRBJ2-2
CDR3aa: CASSATWTEGLAGELFF

abundance: -
v_gene: TRBV5-4
j_gene: TRBJ2-7
CDR3aa: CASSLVGGGDEQYF

abundance: once
v_gene: TRBV7-9
j_gene: TRBJ1-3
CDR3aa: CASSSGTGVSGNTIYF

abundance: -
v_gene: TRBV28
j_gene: TRBJ1-1
CDR3aa: CASSRPSGGTKAFF

abundance: -
v_gene: TRBV5-1
j_gene: TRBJ2-5
CDR3aa: CASSLGQGGETQYF

abundance: many
v_gene: TRBV3-1/TRBV3-2
j_gene: TRBJ2-1
CDR3aa: CASSPTSGRGNEQFF

abundance: -
v_gene: TRBV27
j_gene: TRBJ2-1
CDR3aa: CASTSGGGGNEQFF

abundance: -
v_gene: TRBV9
j_gene: TRBJ1-5
CDR3aa: CASSVGQGPNQPQHF

abundance: -
v_gene: TRBV6-2/TRBV6-3
j_gene: TRBJ1-5
CDR3aa: CASSTQGAFLGNQPQHF

abundance: -
v_gene: TRBV7-3
j_gene: TRBJ2-5
CDR3aa: CASSPSSREETQYF

abundance: -
v_gene: TRBV12-3/TRBV12-4
j_gene: TRBJ1-1
CDR3aa: CASSFQGLSEAFF

abundance: few
v_gene: TRBV6-5
j_gene: TRBJ2-7
CDR3aa: CASSYSRVAYEQYF

abundance: -
v_gene: TRBV6-5
j_gene: TRBJ1-4
CDR3aa: CATSDLDRGPEKLFF

abundance: -
v_gene: TRBV9
j_gene: TRBJ2-7
CDR3aa: CASSVDGGASSYEQYF

abundance: -
v_gene: TRBV10-1
j_gene: TRBJ2-5
CDR3aa: CASSERKTSGQQETQYF

abundance: -
v_gene: TRBV9
j_gene: TRBJ2-1
CDR3aa: CASSANRGYNEQFF

abundance: -
v_gene: TRBV5-4
j_gene: TRBJ2-5
CDR3aa: CASSLSGGKETQYF

abundance: -
v_gene: TRBV7-3
j_gene: TRBJ2-1
CDR3aa: CASSTIPVGAELYNEQFF

abundance: few
v_gene: TRBV11-1
j_gene: TRBJ2-2
CDR3aa: CASSLTHRMNGELFF

abundance: -
v_gene: TRBV3-1/TRBV3-2
j_gene: TRBJ2-3
CDR3aa: CASSQAGREISTSTDTQYF

abundance: once
v_gene: TRBV9
j_gene: TRBJ2-1
CDR3aa: CASSAPGQRYNEQFF

abundance: -
v_gene: TRBV11-1
j_gene: TRBJ1-1
CDR3aa: CASARVVGNTEAFF

abundance: -
v_gene: TRBV29-1
j_gene: TRBJ2-3
CDR3aa: CSPSQGKEETDTQYF

abundance: -
v_gene: TRBV18
j_gene: TRBJ1-1
CDR3aa: CASCSGEGTEAFF

abundance: once
v_gene: TRBV14
j_gene: TRBJ1-1
CDR3aa: CASSPAALDTEAFF

abundance: -
v_gene: TRBV6-5
j_gene: TRBJ1-2
CDR3aa: CASSYSGTVDYGYTF

abundance: -
v_gene: TRBV5-8
j_gene: TRBJ2-1
CDR3aa: CASSFGSGRLQFF

abundance: few
v_gene: TRBV9
j_gene: TRBJ1-1
CDR3aa: CASSLGTNTEAFF